The 21 T cell receptor beta chains presented below share a single source sample, sequenced in a study of cytomegalovirus exposure and HLA in healthy donors. The data were produced by immunoSEQ multiplex PCR, yet TCRdb's version contains in-frame clones alone and is incomplete. The table has approximately 180,000 clones, 86% seen once. Source material: PBMCs. The receptors shown here come from a man aged 18 to 29 in good health and CMV-seropositive.

The chain combines TRBV18 with TRBJ1-5; the D gene is possibly TRBD1 (6 bases). The CDR3 has 14 amino acids. Trimming cost V 2 bases and J 5 bases, with 10 bases left between them. Germline assignment: CDR1 KGHSH and CDR2 LQKENI. CDR3 amino acids: CASSPNAGDQPQHF. Written as DNA, the CDR3 is TGTGCCAGCTCACCAAACGCAGGGGATCAGCCCCAGCATTTT.

Note on this clone: Sequence at one end of the junction differs from germline and may be a read error. The chain has TRBV9 and TRBJ1-1, with 8 bases that match TRBD1. This CDR3 region has 14 residues. Germline V lookup: CDR1 SGDLS, CDR2 YYNGEE. DNA for the CDR3: TGTGCCAGCAGCGTTATCACAGGGGGGAGCGAGTTTCTCTTT. Residues: CASSVITGGSEFLF.

The rearrangement links TRBV5-6 to TRBJ2-7, with a possible D match to TRBD2 (6 bases). V lost 4 bases to trimming and J lost 7 bases, with 21 bases between them. Germline values: CDR1 SGHDT, CDR2 YYEEEE. The CDR3 covers 15 residues. CDR3 loop: CASSPGLGASVEQYF. Written as DNA, the CDR3 is TGTGCCAGCAGCCCGGGACTCGGCGCTTCGGTTGAGCAGTACTTC.

V usage is TRBV29-1 and J usage is TRBJ2-7; TRBD1 matches 9 bases. The trim removed 2 bases at V and 5 bases at J, leaving 7 bases unmatched. Germline loops: CDR1 SQVTM, CDR2 ANQGSEA. The CDR3 spans 14 residues. The CDR3 DNA reads as TGCAGCGTTGAAAAGGGACAGGGAGCAAACGAGCAGTACTTC. This translates into CSVEKGQGANEQYF.

In its sample, this clone was seen once. V gene TRBV9 combines with J gene TRBJ2-5; no clear D gene. V lost 0 bases to trimming and J lost 7 bases, with 10 bases between them. The germline CDR1 and CDR2 sequences are SGDLS and YYNGEE. This CDR3 contains 13 residues. This chain's CDR3 is CASSVEMAATQYF. For the CDR3, the DNA is TGTGCCAGCAGCGTAGAGATGGCCGCGACCCAGTACTTC.

The V and J genes are TRBV18 and TRBJ2-4; 10 bases map to TRBD1. Losses at the gene ends were 0 bases for V and 2 bases for J; bases not matched to a gene: 10. CDR3 size: 19 residues. Germline V lookup: CDR1 KGHSH, CDR2 LQKENI. The CDR3 DNA reads as TGTGCCAGCTCACCACCGACAGGGGGCCCGCGGTCTTCCAAAAACATTCAGTACTTC. Translating gives CASSPPTGGPRSSKNIQYF.

The chain joins TRBV11-2 to TRBJ2-7; the D gene is possibly TRBD2 (5 bases). This CDR3 contains 15 residues. Germline V lookup: CDR1 SGHAT, CDR2 FQNNGV. V lost 1 base and J lost 2, with 12 bases in between. CDR3: CASSLGMGAPYEQYF. As DNA, the CDR3 is TGTGCCAGCAGCTTAGGCATGGGAGCCCCCTACGAGCAGTACTTC.

V usage is TRBV4-1 and J usage is TRBJ1-2; 8 nucleotides align to TRBD1. The ends lost 4 bases at V and 3 bases at J; junction bases unmatched: 10. The CDR3 is 16 residues long. Germline CDR1 and CDR2: MGHRA and YSYEKL. The CDR3 region has the DNA TGCGCCAGCAGCCGGACAGGGAGCCCAGCAGACTATGGCTACACCTTC. This translates into CASSRTGSPADYGYTF.

The chain has TRBV6-1 and TRBJ2-4, with 8 bases fitting TRBD1. Germline CDR1 MNHNS, CDR2 SASEGT. Trimming took 7 bases from V and 8 from J; bases not matched to a gene: 7. This CDR3 spans 13 amino acids. The CDR3 DNA follows: TGTGCCAGCACCCCCCAGGGGGCGGACATTCAGTACTTC. This encodes CASTPQGADIQYF.

CDR3: CASSPSGANTGELFF. CDR3 sequence (DNA): TGTGCCAGCAGTCCCAGCGGGGCAAACACCGGGGAGCTGTTTTTT. The chain combines TRBV28 with TRBJ2-2, with 7 bases fitting TRBD2. CDR1 is MDHEN and CDR2 is SYDVKM in the germline V gene. V was clipped by 5 bases and J by 2 bases; unmatched bases: 5. CDR3 length equals 15 residues. The complete variable domain, with remaining parts taken from reference TRBV28 and TRBJ2-2, reads DVKVTQSSRYLVKRTGEKVFLECVQDMDHENMFWYRQDPGLGLRLIYFSYDVKMKEKGDIPEGYSVSREKKERFSLILESASTNQTSMYLCASSPSGANTGELFFGEGSRLTVL.

This clone came up a few times. The V and J genes are TRBV6-1 and TRBJ1-1, with D uncertain. The ends were cut back, 2 bases at V and 8 bases at J, with 15 bases in the middle. CDR1 is MNHNS and CDR2 is SASEGT in the germline V gene. This CDR3 comprises 14 residues. CDR3 amino acids: CASSESRQQSEAFF. The CDR3 DNA sequence: TGTGCCAGCAGTGAATCCAGGCAGCAGAGCGAAGCTTTCTTT.

This clone has a single count. V is TRBV19 and J is TRBJ1-5; no clear D gene. The CDR3 runs 12 residues. Germline V lookup: CDR1 LNHDA, CDR2 SQIVND (reference sequence). The V gene lost 5 bases and the J gene lost 7 bases, with 9 bases spanning the gap. As DNA, the CDR3 is TGTGCCAGTAGTCTTCTACGGCAGCCCCAGCATTTT. Its protein is CASSLLRQPQHF.

This chain uses TRBV6-5 with TRBJ1-1; D gene ambiguous. Trimming took off 1 base at V and 5 bases at J, with 17 bases between the two ends. Per germline, CDR1 MNHEY and CDR2 SVGAGI. The CDR3 consists of 16 residues. Written as DNA, the CDR3 is TGTGCCAGCAGTTACTTCCCTGGGTTTACGGGAACTGAAGCTTTCTTT. This encodes CASSYFPGFTGTEAFF.

The V and J genes are TRBV5-1 and TRBJ2-5; D is perhaps TRBD2 (7 bases). CDR3 size: 16 residues. With 0 bases removed from V and 5 bases from J, the gap between germline ends came to 17 bases. Germline V CDR1 and CDR2: SGHRS, YFSETQ. CDR3: CASSLVWWEGDETQYF. The DNA of the CDR3 is TGCGCCAGCAGCTTGGTCTGGTGGGAGGGGGATGAGACCCAGTACTTC.

The CDR3 is CASSQILRSGAYNEQFF. CDR3 coding DNA: TGCGCCAGCAGCCAGATCCTTAGGAGCGGGGCCTACAATGAGCAGTTCTTC. V and J are TRBV4-1 and TRBJ2-1; 7 nucleotides align to TRBD2. The CDR3 is 17 amino acids. Germline CDR1 and CDR2: MGHRA and YSYEKL. After removal of 3 bases from V and 2 bases from J, the junction contained 10 bases not matched to a gene.

This rearrangement joins TRBV19 to TRBJ2-1; a possible D gene is TRBD2 (6 bases). The CDR3 is 12 amino acids. Trimming removed 3 bases from V and 7 bases from J, with 7 bases in between. Germline CDR1 is LNHDA and CDR2 is SQIVND (reference sequence). The CDR3 reads CASSIGRNEQFF. The DNA of the CDR3 is TGTGCCAGTAGTATTGGGAGGAATGAGCAGTTCTTC.

The J gene is TRBJ2-7, the V gene TRBV28, with a possible D match to TRBD2 (5 bases). Germline V gives CDR1 MDHEN, CDR2 SYDVKM. V lost 6 bases to trimming and J lost 0 bases, with 12 bases between them. The CDR3 is 14 residues long. The CDR3 nucleotides are TGTGCCAGCAGCACCCCGGGATACTCCTACGAGCAGTACTTC. The encoded protein is CASSTPGYSYEQYF. The full variable domain, its missing parts supplied by reference TRBV28 and TRBJ2-7, is DVKVTQSSRYLVKRTGEKVFLECVQDMDHENMFWYRQDPGLGLRLIYFSYDVKMKEKGDIPEGYSVSREKKERFSLILESASTNQTSMYLCASSTPGYSYEQYFGPGTRLTVT.

V gene TRBV27 combines with J gene TRBJ2-1; 11 bases fit TRBD1. The CDR3 spans 15 residues. Looked up from germline, CDR1 is MNHEY and CDR2 is SMNVEV (reference sequence). J gave up 6 bases and V 6 bases, and 7 bases lay outside the gene matches. CDR3 loop: CASSPRTGGINEQFF. In nucleotides, the CDR3 is TGTGCCAGCAGCCCTCGGACAGGGGGCATCAATGAGCAGTTCTTC.

This clone is a singleton in its sample. The chain combines TRBV5-1 with TRBJ1-6; tentatively, D is TRBD1 (5 bases). This CDR3 is built from 15 residues. V lost 0 bases to trimming and J lost 9 bases, with 13 bases between them. Per the germline V gene, CDR1 is SGHRS and CDR2 is YFSETQ. Here the CDR3 DNA reads TGCGCCAGCAGCTTGGTGGGAGGGACGGGTTCACCCCTCCACTTT. Encoded protein: CASSLVGGTGSPLHF.

This clone turned up a few times. The rearrangement links TRBV5-5 to TRBJ1-1, with D tentatively TRBD1 (6 bases). The CDR3 totals 13 residues. Germline CDR1 reads SGHKS; CDR2 reads YYEKEE (reference sequence). Trimming stripped 2 bases from V and 5 bases from J, with 10 bases between. This chain's CDR3 is CASSFGGQTEAFF. As DNA, the CDR3 is TGTGCCAGCAGCTTCGGGGGGCAGACTGAAGCTTTCTTT.

A few counts support this clone. The chain combines TRBV5-1 with TRBJ1-2, with 7 bases that match TRBD1. The CDR3 has 15 residues. V lost 0 bases, J lost 8 bases, and 10 bases stayed unmatched. In germline, CDR1 is SGHRS, CDR2 YFSETQ. In DNA form, the CDR3 reads TGCGCCAGCAGCTTGGAAACAGGGGAAATCGGGGGCTACACCTTC. As protein: CASSLETGEIGGYTF.